This T cell receptor (beta chain) emerged from a study of blood T cell repertoires in COVID-19. For the study at large: Donors in the United States, Italy and Spain gave samples during acute or convalescent COVID-19. PBMCs, B-cell-depleted T cells, or T cells provided the cDNA or gDNA that made up the material.

Source study methods: Cell counts per sample came from amplifying reference gene primers. Sequenced by immunoSEQ multiplex PCR; TCRdb stores in-frame clones only, minus some. The V and J calls and the clone size are those of that table, but D and trimming were determined from the DNA. The sample holds 210,000 or so clones, around nine tenths seen once. The sequence was collected from a woman aged 18-29 years who had recovered from COVID-19. The sequencing input was peripheral blood.

The CDR3 protein is CASSPPVVSRSLSSYNEQFF. CDR3 coding DNA: TGTGCCAGCTCACCACCGGTGGTTAGCCGGTCCCTGAGCTCCTACAATGAGCAGTTCTTC. The chain is built from TRBV18 and TRBJ2-1, with D uncertain. V was shortened by 0 bases and J by 0 bases, with 21 bases between the two germline ends. CDR1 is KGHSH, CDR2 LQKENI, per germline. The CDR3 is made up of 20 amino acids.